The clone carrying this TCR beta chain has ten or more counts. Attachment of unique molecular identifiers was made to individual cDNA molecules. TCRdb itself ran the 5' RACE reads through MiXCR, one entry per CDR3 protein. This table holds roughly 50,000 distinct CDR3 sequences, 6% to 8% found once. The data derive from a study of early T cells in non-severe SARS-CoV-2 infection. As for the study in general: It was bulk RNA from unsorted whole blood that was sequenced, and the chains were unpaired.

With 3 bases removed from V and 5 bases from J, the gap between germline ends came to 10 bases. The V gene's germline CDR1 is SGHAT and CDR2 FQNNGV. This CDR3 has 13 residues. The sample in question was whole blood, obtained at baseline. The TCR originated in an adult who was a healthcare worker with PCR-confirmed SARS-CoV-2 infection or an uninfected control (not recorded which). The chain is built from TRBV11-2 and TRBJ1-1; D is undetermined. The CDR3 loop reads CASSFVVLTEAFF. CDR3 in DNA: TGTGCCAGCAGCTTCGTGGTTCTGACTGAAGCTTTCTTT.